These 27 T cell receptor beta chains came from one sample sequenced in a study of human T cells and chemical hapten exposure. As to time point: pre-sensitization, week 0. Regarding treatment: therapeutic diphenylcyclopropenone sensitization with weekly scalp DPC. MiXCR, applied by TCRdb to the RACE reads, yields one record per CDR3 protein. This table has nearly 110,000 distinct CDR3 sequences, about 12% appearing once. Sequenced here: whole blood, sampled in connection with sensitization to the hapten diphenylcyclopropenone (DPC). The receptor set was obtained from a woman in her forties or fifties with alopecia areata. Some clones in this sample may be carry-over from other donors' samples.

This chain links TRBV9 with TRBJ2-3; no clear D gene. In germline, CDR1 is SGDLS, CDR2 YYNGEE. V was clipped by 0 bases and J by 4 bases, with 3 bases between them. The CDR3 runs to 12 residues. This CDR3 reads CASSVVPDTQYF. The CDR3 nucleotides read TGTGCCAGCAGCGTAGTTCCAGATACGCAGTATTTT.

As to this clonotype: The junction shows a germline mismatch at one end, possibly a read error. The rearrangement uses TRBV28 and TRBJ2-1; D not certain. The CDR3 is 11 amino acids. Germline CDR1 reads MDHEN; CDR2 reads SYDVKM. The CDR3 nucleotides are TGTGCCAGCAGTTTGTACGATATATCCTCCTTC. As protein: CASSLYDISSF.

The chain recombines TRBV19 with TRBJ1-2; D unresolved. V dropped 8 bases and J dropped 2 bases, with 18 bases sitting between them. The CDR3 runs 15 residues. CDR1 is LNHDA, CDR2 SQIVND, per germline (reference sequence). The CDR3 DNA is TGTGCCAGTTCAGGTAGTGATTTGCGGAACTATGGCTACACCTTC. Amino acids: CASSGSDLRNYGYTF.

V is TRBV6-5 and J is TRBJ1-2; unclear D gene. The germline V gene encodes CDR1 MNHEY and CDR2 SVGAGI. The CDR3 runs to 12 residues. V was clipped by 5 bases and J by 2 bases, with 6 bases between them. The CDR3 is CASSQRNYGYTF. CDR3 nucleotide sequence: TGTGCCAGCAGTCAGAGAAACTATGGCTACACCTTC.

This clonotype was found a few times. The chain joins TRBV10-3 to TRBJ2-4; D gene ambiguous. Germline V CDR1 and CDR2: ENHRY, SYGVKD. Trimming stripped 1 base from V and 7 bases from J, with 8 bases between. The CDR3 consists of 13 residues. CDR3 sequence: CAISEFDGNIQYF. CDR3 DNA sequence: TGTGCCATCAGTGAGTTTGACGGGAACATTCAGTACTTC.

This clonotype has only a few counts. The chain employs TRBV18 and TRBJ1-6; D is ambiguous. Germline V CDR1 and CDR2: KGHSH, LQKENI. This CDR3 has 14 amino acids. Deletions cut 5 bases from V and 6 bases from J, with 11 bases between. CDR3 loop: CASSESRFNSPLHF. The DNA for the CDR3 is TGTGCCAGCTCAGAGTCCAGATTTAATTCACCCCTCCACTTT.

On this clonotype: This clone may be a read error of a much larger clone one base away. The genes are TRBV28 and TRBJ2-7; D is unclear. Trimming took 2 bases from V and 5 from J, leaving 13 bases between them. CDR1 is MDHEN and CDR2 is SYDVKM in the germline V gene. This CDR3 region has 14 residues. CDR3 protein: CASSLVAGLNEQYF. CDR3 coding DNA: TGTGCCAGCAGTTTAGTGGCAGGCCTCAACGAGCAGTACTTC. The full variable domain, with the rest looked up from reference TRBV28 and TRBJ2-7, is DVKVTQSSRYLVKRTGEKVFLECVQDMDHENMFWYRQDPGLGLRLIYFSYDVKMKEKGDIPEGYSVSREKKERFSLILESASTNQTSMYLCASSLVAGLNEQYFGPGTRLTVT.

This clonotype has a count of ten or more. CDR3 DNA: TGTGCCAGCAGCCTAGGACAGGCGCTAAGTCACGAGCAGTACTTC. Amino acid sequence: CASSLGQALSHEQYF. This chain links TRBV7-9 with TRBJ2-7; 7 nucleotides align to TRBD1. The CDR3 length is 15 residues. The trim removed 5 bases at V and 5 bases at J, leaving 12 bases unmatched. Germline lookup yields CDR1 SEHNR and CDR2 FQNEAQ (reference sequence). Using reference TRBV7-9 and TRBJ2-7 for the parts outside the CDR3, the full variable domain is DTGVSQNPRHKITKRGQNVTFRCDPISEHNRLYWYRQTLGQGPEFLTYFQNEAQLEKSRLLSDRFSAERPKGSFSTLEIQRTEQGDSAMYLCASSLGQALSHEQYFGPGTRLTVT.

For this clonotype: A read error may produce the germline difference seen at one junction end. The chain employs TRBV3-1 and TRBJ2-3; TRBD1 is a possible D gene (5 bases). The CDR3 consists of 13 residues. Germline V CDR1 and CDR2: LGHDT, YNNKEL (reference sequence). The CDR3 reads CARSQVDTDTQYF. The CDR3 DNA sequence: TGTGCCCGCAGCCAAGTGGACACCGATACGCAGTATTTT.

This clonotype has at least ten counts. The chain couples TRBV6-2 or TRBV6-3 to TRBJ2-7; 7 bases align to TRBD1. The CDR3 length is 14 residues. CDR1 and CDR2 from the germline V gene are MNHEY and SVGEGT. With 5 bases clipped from V and 0 bases from J, the junction kept 4 bases outside the gene matches. CDR3 loop: CASSQGDISYEQYF. CDR3 DNA: TGTGCCAGCAGTCAGGGGGACATCTCCTACGAGCAGTACTTC.

The chain joins TRBV5-4 to TRBJ1-1; D is perhaps TRBD1 (5 bases). The V end lost 0 bases, the J end lost 2 bases, and 11 bases lay between the germline ends. Germline CDR1 reads SGHNT; CDR2 reads YYREEE (reference sequence). The CDR3 contains 15 residues. The CDR3 here is CASSLDYRRNTEAFF. For the CDR3, the DNA is TGTGCCAGCAGCTTGGACTACAGGCGCAACACTGAAGCTTTCTTT.

The chain carries TRBV27 and TRBJ2-2, with D unresolved. The germline V and J ends were trimmed by 1 base and 6 bases, with 12 bases remaining between them. This CDR3 has 15 amino acids. Per the germline V gene, CDR1 is MNHEY and CDR2 is SMNVEV (reference sequence). As DNA, the CDR3 is TGTGCCAGCAGTTTATTCGTCGATAAAGCCGGGGAGCTGTTTTTT. Translation: CASSLFVDKAGELFF.

This rearrangement joins TRBV10-1 to TRBJ2-5; D might be TRBD2 (5 bases). The CDR3 sequence is 13 residues long. The V end was cut by 6 bases, the J end by 5 bases, with 13 bases between. Germline loops: CDR1 WNHNN, CDR2 SYGVQD (reference sequence). CDR3 amino acids: CASRRGLDETQYF. DNA of the CDR3: TGCGCCAGCAGACGGGGTTTGGACGAGACCCAGTACTTC.

This clonotype occurred many times. J is TRBJ2-1 and V is TRBV5-1; 7 bases agree with TRBD1. V lost 4 bases to trimming and J lost 6 bases; unmatched junction nucleotides: 10. This CDR3 has 15 residues. Per the germline V gene, CDR1 is SGHRS and CDR2 is YFSETQ. For the CDR3, the DNA is TGCGCCAGCAGCCCCCCGGGACAGCAGTTCAATGAGCAGTTCTTC. Translating it yields CASSPPGQQFNEQFF. Full variable domain (missing parts from reference TRBV5-1 and TRBJ2-1): KAGVTQTPRYLIKTRGQQVTLSCSPISGHRSVSWYQQTPGQGLQFLFEYFSETQRNKGNFPGRFSGRQFSNSRSEMNVSTLELGDSALYLCASSPPGQQFNEQFFGPGTRLTVL.

This clonotype was observed a handful of times. CDR3 sequence: CSVPTGAYGYTF. In DNA, the CDR3 is TGCAGCGTCCCGACAGGGGCCTATGGCTACACCTTC. This chain connects TRBV29-1 to TRBJ1-2; 8 nucleotides line up with TRBD1. This CDR3 comprises 12 residues. V was clipped by 6 bases and J by 4 bases; unmatched bases: 4. Per germline, CDR1 SQVTM and CDR2 ANQGSEA. Complete variable domain (other parts from reference TRBV29-1 and TRBJ1-2): SAVISQKPSRDICQRGTSLTIQCQVDSQVTMMFWYRQQPGQSLTLIATANQGSEATYESGFVIDKFPISRPNLTFSTLTVSNMSPEDSSIYLCSVPTGAYGYTFGSGTRLTVV.

This clonotype was observed at least ten times. V is TRBV4-2 and J is TRBJ2-1, with D unresolved. CDR1 LGHNA and CDR2 YNFKEQ come from the germline V gene. V was trimmed by 1 base and J by 6 bases, leaving 25 bases between them. CDR3 length: 19 amino acids. The CDR3 region has the DNA TGTGCCAGCAGCCAAGTTTTAGGAAAGGACCGCTACACCTCCAATGAGCAGTTCTTC. Translated, it gives CASSQVLGKDRYTSNEQFF.

The J gene is TRBJ2-7, the V gene TRBV7-6, with 9 positions matching TRBD1. The V gene's germline CDR1 is SGHVS and CDR2 FNYEAQ. The CDR3 covers 16 residues. V lost 6 bases, J lost 7 bases, and 16 bases stayed unmatched. The CDR3 loop reads CASRSTPGTGSWEQYF. Here the CDR3 DNA reads TGTGCCAGCAGATCAACCCCCGGGACAGGGTCTTGGGAGCAGTACTTC.

This clonotype was detected ten times or more. V is TRBV7-2 and J is TRBJ1-2, with 10 bases identical to TRBD1. CDR3 length: 16 amino acids. V lost 2 bases, J lost 4 bases, and 7 bases stayed unmatched. CDR1 is SGHTA, CDR2 FQGNSA, per germline. The CDR3 region is CASSLSAGTGAYGYTF. The CDR3 nucleotides are TGTGCCAGCAGCTTATCGGCCGGGACAGGGGCCTATGGCTACACCTTC.

The chain uses TRBV6-5 and TRBJ1-2, with TRBD1 matching 10 bases. V lost 4 bases, J lost 7 bases, and 12 bases stayed unmatched. Germline V gene sequence: CDR1 MNHEY, CDR2 SVGAGI. The CDR3 spans 16 residues. CDR3 loop: CASSFRQGAKGSGYTF. DNA of the CDR3: TGTGCCAGCAGTTTCCGACAGGGGGCTAAGGGCTCTGGCTACACCTTC.

The chain carries TRBV7-9 and TRBJ1-4; 11 bases line up with TRBD1. Trimming removed 3 bases from V and 6 bases from J; junction bases left unmatched: 0. CDR1 is SEHNR, CDR2 FQNEAQ, per germline (reference sequence). CDR3 length equals 14 residues. The DNA of the CDR3 is TGTGCCAGCAGCTTGGGACAGGGGGATGAAAAACTGTTTTTT. It specifies CASSLGQGDEKLFF.

At least ten counts were recorded for this clonotype. V and J are TRBV29-1 and TRBJ1-6, with D possibly matching TRBD1 (6 bases). Trimming took off 5 bases at V and 7 bases at J, with 15 bases between the two ends. CDR1 is SQVTM, CDR2 ANQGSEA, per germline. The CDR3 length is 14 residues. The CDR3 region is CSVSRGISNSPLHF. As DNA, the CDR3 is TGCAGCGTTTCCAGGGGAATATCCAATTCACCCCTCCACTTT.

This clonotype was counted only a few times. The J gene is TRBJ1-1, the V gene TRBV3-1; TRBD1 matches at 9 bases. There are 14 residues in the CDR3. Germline trimming cut 4 bases from V and 8 bases from J; bases unmatched to any gene: 8. Germline values: CDR1 LGHDT, CDR2 YNNKEL (reference sequence). The CDR3 spells CASSRGTGYAEAFF. The CDR3 region has the DNA TGTGCCAGCAGCCGAGGGACAGGGTACGCCGAAGCTTTCTTT. Based on the CDR3 plus reference TRBV3-1 and TRBJ1-1, the full variable domain is DTAVSQTPKYLVTQMGNDKSIKCEQNLGHDTMYWYKQDSKKFLKIMFSYNNKELIINETVPNRFSPKSPDKAHLNLHINSLELGDSAVYFCASSRGTGYAEAFFGQGTRLTVV.

The chain carries TRBV14 and TRBJ2-3; the D gene is possibly TRBD1 (6 bases). The V end was cut by 5 bases, the J end by 1 base, with 19 bases between. CDR1 is SGHDN, CDR2 FVKESK, per germline. This CDR3 comprises 17 residues. CDR3 DNA sequence: TGTGCCAGCAGCTCGACAGGCAGTTTTATTCGCACAGATACGCAGTATTTT. This translates into CASSSTGSFIRTDTQYF.

This chain's CDR3 is CASSLSTSASSYEQYF. The CDR3 DNA sequence: TGTGCCAGCAGTCTATCTACTAGCGCGAGCTCCTACGAGCAGTACTTC. V and J are TRBV12-3 or TRBV12-4 and TRBJ2-7; 7 nucleotides match TRBD2. There are 16 residues in the CDR3. Trimming removed 5 bases from V and 0 bases from J; junction bases left unmatched: 10.

This clonotype was counted only a few times. The V gene is TRBV28, the J gene TRBJ2-3; TRBD2 matches at 8 bases. After removal of 6 bases from V and 3 bases from J, the junction contained 5 bases not matched to a gene. Germline CDR1 and CDR2: MDHEN and SYDVKM. This CDR3 is 14 amino acids long. DNA for the CDR3: TGTGCCAGCAGCACTAGCGGCCGGACAGATACGCAGTATTTT. This codes for CASSTSGRTDTQYF.

With respect to this clonotype: Sequence at one end of the junction differs from germline and may be a read error. V gene TRBV10-3 combines with J gene TRBJ1-5; tentatively, D is TRBD1 (5 bases). There are 17 residues in the CDR3. Germline CDR1 reads ENHRY; CDR2 reads SYGVKD. CDR3 coding DNA: TGTACCATCAGTGAGACAAAAGACGGGGACGTGAATCAGCCCCAGCATTTT. Protein product: CTISETKDGDVNQPQHF.

This clonotype occurred many times. The chain uses TRBV4-3 and TRBJ1-2, with D unresolved. V was clipped by 1 base and J by 4 bases, with 13 bases between them. The length of the CDR3 is 15 residues. The V gene's germline CDR1 is LGHNA and CDR2 YSLEER. CDR3 in amino acids: CASSQAQAPFYGYTF. CDR3 bases: TGCGCCAGCAGCCAAGCCCAGGCCCCCTTCTATGGCTACACCTTC.